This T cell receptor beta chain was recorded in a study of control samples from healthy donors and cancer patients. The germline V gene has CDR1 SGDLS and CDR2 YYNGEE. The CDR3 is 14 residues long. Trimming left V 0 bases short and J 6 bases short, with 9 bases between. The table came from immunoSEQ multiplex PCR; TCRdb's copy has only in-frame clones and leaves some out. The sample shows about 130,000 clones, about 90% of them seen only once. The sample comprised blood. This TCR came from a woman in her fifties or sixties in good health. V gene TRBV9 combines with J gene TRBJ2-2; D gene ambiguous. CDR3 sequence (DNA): TGTGCCAGCAGCGTAGGGCGAGACTCCGGGGAGCTGTTTTTT. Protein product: CASSVGRDSGELFF.